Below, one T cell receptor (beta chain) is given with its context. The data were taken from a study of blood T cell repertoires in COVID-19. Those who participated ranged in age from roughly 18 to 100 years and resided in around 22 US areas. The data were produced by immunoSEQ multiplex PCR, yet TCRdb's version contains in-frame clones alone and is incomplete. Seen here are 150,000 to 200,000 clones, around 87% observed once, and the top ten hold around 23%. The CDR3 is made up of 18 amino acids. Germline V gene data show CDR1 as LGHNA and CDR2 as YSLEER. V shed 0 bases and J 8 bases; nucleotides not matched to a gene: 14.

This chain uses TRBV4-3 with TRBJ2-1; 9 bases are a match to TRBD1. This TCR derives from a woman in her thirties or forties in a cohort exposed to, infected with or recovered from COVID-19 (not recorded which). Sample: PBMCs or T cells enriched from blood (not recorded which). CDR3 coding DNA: TGCGCCAGCAGCCAAGAAATCCCCCCGGGACAGGGTAGTGATGAGCAGTTCTTC. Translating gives CASSQEIPPGQGSDEQFF.